This T cell receptor beta chain was sequenced during a study of breast tumors, draining lymph nodes, adjacent tissues. General study results and limits: Tumor T cell lymph node origin was a supported hypothesis, not proven.

Concerning this clonotype itself: No antigen is known for it.

Germline assignment: CDR1 SGHRS and CDR2 YFSETQ. V lost 0 bases to trimming and J lost 0 bases, with 7 bases between them. CDR3 length equals 14 residues. MiXCR, applied by TCRdb to the multiplex PCR reads, yields one record per CDR3 protein. The table includes tens of thousands of distinct CDR3 sequences, about 41% detected once. Sequencing input: breast tumor tissue. The chain is built from TRBV5-1 and TRBJ2-7; no clear D. This receptor was identified in a female donor with breast cancer. Some clones in this sample may be carry-over from other donors' samples. CDR3 region: CASSLGDTSYEQYF. The CDR3 DNA sequence: TGCGCCAGCAGCTTGGGAGACACCTCCTACGAGCAGTACTTC.